Below, 2 T cell receptor beta chains from the same sample are listed, as sequenced in a study of radiotherapy plus CTLA-4 blockade in lung cancer. Here immunoSEQ multiplex PCR was the method, and the copy in TCRdb shows in-frame clones only, minus some. The data contain about 90,000 clones, roughly four fifths of them singletons. Material: peripheral blood, obtained from a patient treated with radiotherapy plus ipilimumab. The receptors come from a human donor with non-small cell lung cancer that progressed on radiotherapy plus ipilimumab.

This clone has a handful of counts. In nucleotides, the CDR3 is TGTGCCAGCAGCCAAGGACTAGCGGGGGCCTACGAGCAGTACTTC. This gives the protein CASSQGLAGAYEQYF. This chain connects TRBV4-2 to TRBJ2-7, with TRBD2 identical over 12 bases. CDR3 length: 15 amino acids. J lost 2 bases, V lost 1 base, and 0 bases had no gene match. Looked up from germline, CDR1 is LGHNA and CDR2 is YNFKEQ.

CDR3 nucleotide sequence: TGTGCCATCAGCTCCGGGACAGGCGACAATCAGCCCCAGCATTTT. Its protein product is CAISSGTGDNQPQHF. The rearrangement links TRBV10-3 to TRBJ1-5, with 8 bases lining up with TRBD1. Germline CDR1 reads ENHRY; CDR2 reads SYGVKD. The CDR3 sequence is 15 residues long. Trimming removed 6 bases from V and 3 bases from J; junction bases left unmatched: 7.